In this sample, the clone carrying this T cell receptor beta chain turned up once. These data belong to a study of blood T cell repertoires in COVID-19. The CDR3 sequence is 16 residues long. Trimming took 5 bases from V and 0 from J; bases not matched to a gene: 7. CDR1 and CDR2 (germline): MDHEN, SYDVKM. Sequencing was performed with immunoSEQ multiplex PCR; in TCRdb, only in-frame clones are kept and a portion is missing. The data hold 90,000 or so clones, with around nine tenths observed a single time. Source material: peripheral blood. The V call is TRBV28, the J call TRBJ2-1; TRBD2 matches at 7 bases. The source of this sequence is an elderly man with acute or convalescent COVID-19. As DNA, the CDR3 is TGTGCCAGCAGTGGGGGAGCGGGGTTCTCCTACAATGAGCAGTTCTTC. It codes for CASSGGAGFSYNEQFF.